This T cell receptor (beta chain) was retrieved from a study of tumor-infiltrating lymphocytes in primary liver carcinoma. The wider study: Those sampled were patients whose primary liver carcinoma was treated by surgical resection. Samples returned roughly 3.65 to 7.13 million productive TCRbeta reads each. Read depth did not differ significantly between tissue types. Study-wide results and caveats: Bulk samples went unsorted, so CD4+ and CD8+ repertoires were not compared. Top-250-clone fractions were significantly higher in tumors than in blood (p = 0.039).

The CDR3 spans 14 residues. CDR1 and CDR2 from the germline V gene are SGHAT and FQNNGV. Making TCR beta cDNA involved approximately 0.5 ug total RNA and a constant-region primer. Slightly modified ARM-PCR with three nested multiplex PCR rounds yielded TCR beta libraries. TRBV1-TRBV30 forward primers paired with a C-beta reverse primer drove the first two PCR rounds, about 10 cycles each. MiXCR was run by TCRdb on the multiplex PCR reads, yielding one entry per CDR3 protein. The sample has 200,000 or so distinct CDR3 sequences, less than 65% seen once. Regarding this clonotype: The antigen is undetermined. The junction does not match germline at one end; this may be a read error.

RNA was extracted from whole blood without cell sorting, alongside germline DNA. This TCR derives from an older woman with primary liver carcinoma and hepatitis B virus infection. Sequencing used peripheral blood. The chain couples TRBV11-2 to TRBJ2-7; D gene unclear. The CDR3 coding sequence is TGTGCCAGCAGCTTAGAGCCGGGTCCGAGCAAGCAATACTTC. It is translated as CASSLEPGPSKQYF.